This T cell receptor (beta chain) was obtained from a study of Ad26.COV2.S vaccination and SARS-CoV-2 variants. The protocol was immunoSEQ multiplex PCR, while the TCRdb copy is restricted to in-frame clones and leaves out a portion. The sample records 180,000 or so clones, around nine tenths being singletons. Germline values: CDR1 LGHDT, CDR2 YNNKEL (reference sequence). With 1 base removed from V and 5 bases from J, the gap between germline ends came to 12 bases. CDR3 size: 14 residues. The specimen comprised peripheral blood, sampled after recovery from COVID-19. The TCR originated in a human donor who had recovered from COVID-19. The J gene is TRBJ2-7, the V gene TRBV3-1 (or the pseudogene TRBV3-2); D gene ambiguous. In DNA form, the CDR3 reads TGTGCCAGCAGCCAAGTAAAAGCATACCACGAGCAGTACTTC. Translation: CASSQVKAYHEQYF.